The 24 T cell receptor beta chains below were found in one sample sequenced in a study of T cells after yellow fever vaccination. TCRdb ran MiXCR on the 5' RACE reads and lists one entry per CDR3 protein. The sample includes around 250,000 distinct CDR3 sequences, about 5.2% of them seen just once. The sample consisted of CD4+ T cells sorted from PBMCs, taken on the day of the yellow fever booster vaccination. Receptors were obtained from a man aged 18 to 29 who received the YFV17D yellow fever vaccine.

Many counts were recorded for this clonotype. This chain links TRBV7-9 with TRBJ2-5, with a tentative D call TRBD1 (6 bases). The CDR3 has 13 amino acids. Per germline, CDR1 SEHNR and CDR2 FQNEAQ (reference sequence). Trimming cost V 1 base and J 5 bases, with 8 bases left between them. This CDR3 reads CASSLVRGETQYF. The DNA of the CDR3 is TGTGCCAGCAGCTTAGTAAGGGGGGAGACCCAGTACTTC.

This clonotype was counted at least ten times. The rearrangement joins TRBV28 to TRBJ1-4; 9 bases map to TRBD1. Germline CDR1 is MDHEN and CDR2 is SYDVKM. J was trimmed by 10 bases and V by 5 bases; bases with no gene match: 8. The CDR3 runs 14 residues. The DNA of the CDR3 is TGTGCCAGCAGTCCGGGACAGGGAGATGGAAAACTGTTTTTT. As protein: CASSPGQGDGKLFF.

V and J are TRBV30 and TRBJ1-3, with 7 positions matching TRBD1. This CDR3 spans 14 amino acids. CDR1 GTSNPN and CDR2 SVGIG come from the germline V gene (reference sequence). The ends lost 4 bases at V and 0 bases at J; junction bases unmatched: 3. CDR3 coding DNA: TGTGCCTGGAAAGGGACAGCCTCTGGAAACACCATATATTTT. Translated: CAWKGTASGNTIYF.

This clonotype was counted only a few times. The V call is TRBV7-3, the J call TRBJ2-6; 10 bases match TRBD1. The CDR3 spans 19 residues. Germline V gives CDR1 SGHTA, CDR2 FQGTGA. J was trimmed by 0 bases and V by 2 bases; bases with no gene match: 7. The CDR3 sequence: CASSLGGTGVSSGANVLTF. CDR3 sequence (DNA): TGTGCCAGCAGCTTAGGGGGGACAGGGGTATCCTCTGGGGCCAACGTCCTGACTTTC.

This clonotype has only a few counts. This chain joins TRBV6-6 and TRBJ1-1; maybe TRBD1 (5 bases). Trimming removed 2 bases at V and 1 base at J, with 11 bases between. Germline loops: CDR1 MNHNY, CDR2 SVGAGI (reference sequence). This CDR3 spans 15 amino acids. CDR3 amino acids: CASSYNDGANTEAFF. CDR3 nucleotide sequence: TGTGCCAGCAGTTACAATGATGGGGCGAACACTGAAGCTTTCTTT.

The sample holds a few counts of this clonotype. The chain joins TRBV9 to TRBJ1-1, with D perhaps matching TRBD1 (6 bases). V gave up 0 bases and J gave up 10 bases, with 13 bases separating them. The length of the CDR3 is 13 residues. Per germline, CDR1 SGDLS and CDR2 YYNGEE. This CDR3 is CASSVEGGRLAFF. CDR3 DNA sequence: TGTGCCAGCAGCGTAGAGGGGGGGAGGTTAGCTTTCTTT.

This clonotype has more than one count but fewer than ten. The chain carries TRBV5-1 and TRBJ1-1; 7 nucleotides align to TRBD1. CDR3 length: 14 residues. The V gene end was trimmed by 0 bases and the J gene end by 5 bases; junction bases not matched to a gene: 4. The germline V gene encodes CDR1 SGHRS and CDR2 YFSETQ. The DNA of the CDR3 is TGCGCCAGCAGCTTGGAGGCAGGGGGTACTGAAGCTTTCTTT. As protein: CASSLEAGGTEAFF.

This clonotype was detected a few times. V usage is TRBV24-1 and J usage is TRBJ2-6; D unclear. The germline V gene encodes CDR1 KGHDR and CDR2 SFDVKD. V was shortened by 12 bases and J by 0 bases, with 8 bases between the two germline ends. The CDR3 runs 13 residues. The CDR3 sequence is CAASYSGANVLTF. The CDR3 nucleotides are TGTGCCGCTTCTTACTCTGGGGCCAACGTCCTGACTTTC.

This chain joins TRBV7-3 and TRBJ1-2; 7 positions match TRBD1. The germline gives CDR1 SGHTA, CDR2 FQGTGA. CDR3 length: 13 residues. Trimming took 5 bases from V and 4 from J; bases not matched to a gene: 4. CDR3 coding DNA: TGTGCCAGCAGCGAACCAGGGGGCTATGGCTACACCTTC. It specifies CASSEPGGYGYTF.

The chain employs TRBV24-1 and TRBJ2-3; weak D call: TRBD1 (6 bases). CDR3 length: 15 amino acids. The V gene's germline CDR1 is KGHDR and CDR2 SFDVKD. Trimming shortened V by 3 bases and J by 4 bases, and 13 bases separated the two germline ends. The CDR3 DNA sequence: TGTGCCACCAGTGATCCAGGGGATGGGGCAGATACGCAGTATTTT. It translates to CATSDPGDGADTQYF.

This clonotype was recorded many times. The CDR3 region is CASGPLSTDTQYF. In nucleotides, the CDR3 is TGTGCCAGCGGTCCCCTCAGCACAGATACGCAGTATTTT. This chain links TRBV7-2 with TRBJ2-3; unclear D gene. The CDR3 runs 13 residues. The germline gives CDR1 SGHTA, CDR2 FQGNSA. Trimming removed 8 bases from V and 0 bases from J, with 9 bases in between.

This chain joins TRBV12-3 or TRBV12-4 and TRBJ1-1; perhaps TRBD1 as D (6 bases). The V end was cut by 3 bases, the J end by 2 bases, with 10 bases between. The CDR3 runs 14 residues. Here the CDR3 reads CASSFAGVNTEAFF. The DNA for the CDR3 is TGTGCCAGCAGTTTTGCAGGGGTAAACACTGAAGCTTTCTTT.

The chain combines TRBV27 with TRBJ1-1; a weak D match, TRBD1 (6 bases). Deletions cut 0 bases from V and 4 bases from J, with 21 bases between. This CDR3 has 18 amino acids. Looked up from germline, CDR1 is MNHEY and CDR2 is SMNVEV (reference sequence). CDR3 protein: CASSLSTRGASRGTEAFF. As DNA, the CDR3 is TGTGCCAGCAGTTTATCGACGCGGGGGGCAAGCAGGGGCACTGAAGCTTTCTTT.

This clonotype came up a few times. The genes are TRBV2 and TRBJ2-7; D is possibly TRBD2 (6 bases). Trimming stripped 10 bases from V and 3 bases from J, with 22 bases between. The germline gives CDR1 SNHLY, CDR2 FYNNEI. CDR3 size: 15 residues. Here the CDR3 reads CAILGRDWGNYEQYF. CDR3 coding DNA: TGTGCCATATTGGGCCGGGACTGGGGGAACTACGAGCAGTACTTC.

This clonotype was seen a handful of times. The CDR3 region has the DNA TGCGCCAGCAGCTCGGGACTAACCAACGGCTACAATGAGCAGTTCTTC. It is translated as CASSSGLTNGYNEQFF. The chain joins TRBV5-1 to TRBJ2-1, with 7 bases identical to TRBD2. The germline V gene has CDR1 SGHRS and CDR2 YFSETQ. V lost 3 bases to trimming and J lost 3 bases; unmatched junction nucleotides: 9. The CDR3 spans 16 residues. Full variable domain (rest looked up from reference TRBV5-1 and TRBJ2-1): KAGVTQTPRYLIKTRGQQVTLSCSPISGHRSVSWYQQTPGQGLQFLFEYFSETQRNKGNFPGRFSGRQFSNSRSEMNVSTLELGDSALYLCASSSGLTNGYNEQFFGPGTRLTVL.

In its sample, this clonotype was seen many times. This chain connects TRBV7-2 to TRBJ1-1; a weak D match, TRBD1 (5 bases). The CDR3 covers 14 residues. V lost 5 bases and J 1 base, leaving 11 bases between the germline ends. Looked up from germline, CDR1 is SGHTA and CDR2 is FQGNSA. The chain's CDR3 is CASSAGPPNTEAFF. The CDR3 DNA sequence: TGTGCCAGCAGCGCGGGACCCCCGAACACTGAAGCTTTCTTT.

This clonotype was recorded a few times. The chain uses TRBV7-9 and TRBJ2-1; either TRBD1 or TRBD2 may supply D (5 bases each). Looked up from germline, CDR1 is SEHNR and CDR2 is FQNEAQ (reference sequence). The CDR3 contains 15 residues. V was shortened by 4 bases and J by 8 bases, with 18 bases between the two germline ends. The CDR3, as DNA: TGTGCCAGCAGCTCCGGGGCCCACTGGATCCATGAGCAGTTCTTC. Amino acids: CASSSGAHWIHEQFF.

This rearrangement joins TRBV5-5 to TRBJ2-5; a weak D match, TRBD1 (6 bases). Per germline, CDR1 SGHKS and CDR2 YYEKEE (reference sequence). V was cut by 4 bases and J by 0 bases, with 10 bases left in between. The CDR3 runs 14 residues. CDR3 loop: CASSPTGNQETQYF. CDR3 DNA: TGTGCCAGCAGCCCTACAGGGAACCAAGAGACCCAGTACTTC.

This clonotype is labeled medium-sized (0.01 to 0.1%). V is TRBV5-6 and J is TRBJ2-5; 8 bases are a match to TRBD1. Germline V gene sequence: CDR1 SGHDT, CDR2 YYEEEE. V shed 4 bases and J 5 bases; nucleotides not matched to a gene: 7. The CDR3 runs 14 residues. CDR3 protein: CASSTPGTGETQYF. CDR3 nucleotide sequence: TGTGCCAGCAGCACACCCGGGACAGGCGAGACCCAGTACTTC.

This clonotype was picked up a small number of times. V usage is TRBV5-1 and J usage is TRBJ2-3; TRBD2 matches at 11 bases. Unmatched junction bases numbered 7, after V lost 0 bases and J lost 10 bases. This CDR3 is built from 15 residues. The germline V gene encodes CDR1 SGHRS and CDR2 YFSETQ. The DNA for the CDR3 is TGCGCCAGCAGCTTGGCGTCTAGCGGGGGGCACGCGCAGTATTTT. Protein: CASSLASSGGHAQYF.

The chain employs TRBV20-1 and TRBJ1-1; D call uncertain. The germline CDR1 and CDR2 sequences are DFQATT and SNEGSKA (reference sequence). CDR3 length equals 13 residues. Trimming stripped 2 bases from V and 1 base from J, with 8 bases between. Here the CDR3 DNA reads TGCAGTGCTAGAAGACACACGAACACTGAAGCTTTCTTT. Amino acid sequence: CSARRHTNTEAFF.

This clonotype was recorded many times. The chain recombines TRBV12-3 or TRBV12-4 with TRBJ2-3, with 9 bases that match TRBD1. Germline trimming cut 3 bases from V and 9 bases from J; bases unmatched to any gene: 7. This CDR3 is 14 amino acids long. CDR3: CASSFTGGGGTQYF. CDR3 coding DNA: TGTGCCAGCAGTTTTACAGGGGGCGGAGGAACGCAGTATTTT.

This chain connects TRBV24-1 to TRBJ2-5; TRBD2 matches 8 bases. This CDR3 has 16 residues. Losses at the gene ends were 2 bases for V and 4 bases for J; bases not matched to a gene: 8. Germline assignment: CDR1 KGHDR and CDR2 SFDVKD. The CDR3 nucleotides read TGTGCCACCAGTGATTCCGCGGGGGGATCGGGAGAGACCCAGTACTTC. It specifies CATSDSAGGSGETQYF.

This clonotype has more than one count but fewer than ten. The rearrangement joins TRBV5-1 to TRBJ1-1; a possible D gene is TRBD1 (5 bases). Germline lookup yields CDR1 SGHRS and CDR2 YFSETQ. Trimming removed 4 bases at V and 1 base at J, with 8 bases between. The CDR3 sequence is 13 residues long. The CDR3 region is CASSGGQNTEAFF. The DNA for the CDR3 is TGCGCCAGCAGCGGGGGTCAGAACACTGAAGCTTTCTTT.